This T cell receptor (beta chain) was identified in a study of early T cells in non-severe SARS-CoV-2 infection. Study-level background: Chains were not paired, and sequencing was done on bulk RNA from unsorted whole blood. General study findings and limits: In VDJdb matching, anti-spike CD8 responses were favored while private and CD4 specificities went missing.

The TCR library protocol attached unique molecular identifiers to the individual cDNA molecules. TCRdb re-analysed the 5' RACE reads in MiXCR, keeping a single row per CDR3 protein. The sample has tens of thousands of distinct CDR3 sequences, under 13% seen once. This clonotype was detected a few times. Its antigen is unidentified. V lost 5 bases to trimming and J lost 8 bases, with 14 bases between them. Germline V lookup: CDR1 SGHDT, CDR2 YYEEEE. The CDR3 is 13 residues long. The TCR was taken from an adult who was a healthcare worker with PCR-confirmed SARS-CoV-2 infection or an uninfected control (not recorded which). Sequenced: whole blood. The V call is TRBV5-6, the J call TRBJ2-1; D is uncertain. In DNA, the CDR3 is TGTGCCAGCAGTTTCGTAAAGGTTGATGAGCAGTTCTTC. Translation gives CASSFVKVDEQFF.